The next 8 T cell receptor beta chains were all read from a single sample in a study of cytomegalovirus exposure and HLA in healthy donors. Here immunoSEQ multiplex PCR was the method, and the copy in TCRdb shows in-frame clones only, minus some. The sample contains fewer than 150,000 clones, around 88% of which appear only once. Sequenced sample: PBMCs. These receptors were collected from a young woman in good health and CMV-seropositive.

The V and J genes are TRBV5-1 and TRBJ2-3; the D gene is possibly TRBD2 (6 bases). Germline CDR1 and CDR2: SGHRS and YFSETQ. CDR3 length: 17 amino acids. Trimming took 4 bases from V and 0 from J, leaving 18 bases between them. CDR3 nucleotide sequence: TGCGCCAGCAGCCGGTGGGGGGATAGGCCGAGCACAGATACGCAGTATTTT. Translation: CASSRWGDRPSTDTQYF. Full variable domain (remainder filled in from reference TRBV5-1 and TRBJ2-3): KAGVTQTPRYLIKTRGQQVTLSCSPISGHRSVSWYQQTPGQGLQFLFEYFSETQRNKGNFPGRFSGRQFSNSRSEMNVSTLELGDSALYLCASSRWGDRPSTDTQYFGPGTRLTVL.

This chain connects TRBV2 to TRBJ1-2; the D is unclear. V gave up 4 bases and J gave up 2 bases, with 8 bases separating them. The CDR3 runs 13 residues. Germline CDR1 reads SNHLY; CDR2 reads FYNNEI. CDR3 region: CASSVARNYGYTF. For the CDR3, the DNA is TGTGCCAGCAGTGTCGCCAGAAACTATGGCTACACCTTC.

This rearrangement joins TRBV18 to TRBJ2-7; 12 bases match TRBD2. CDR1 is KGHSH and CDR2 is LQKENI in the germline V gene. The V segment lost 6 bases and the J segment 1 base; nucleotides outside the gene matches: 7. There are 16 residues in the CDR3. The CDR3 DNA reads TGTGCCAGCTCGAGACCCCTAGCGGGGGGGTCCTACGAGCAGTACTTC. Residues: CASSRPLAGGSYEQYF.

The chain carries TRBV6-5 and TRBJ2-7; 7 bases are shared with TRBD2. V lost 6 bases and J lost 1; bases outside the gene matches: 6. The CDR3 has 14 residues. Germline V gene sequence: CDR1 MNHEY, CDR2 SVGAGI. Here the CDR3 DNA reads TGTGCCAGCAGCGCCCCTAGCGGTTCCTACGAGCAGTACTTC. Translating it yields CASSAPSGSYEQYF.

This chain links TRBV29-1 with TRBJ2-7, with D perhaps matching TRBD2 (6 bases). V was shortened by 3 bases and J by 0 bases, with 15 bases between the two germline ends. The germline V gene encodes CDR1 SQVTM and CDR2 ANQGSEA. The CDR3 spans 15 residues. This CDR3 is CSVEGGLWGSYEQYF. Here the CDR3 DNA reads TGCAGCGTTGAGGGGGGACTGTGGGGCTCCTACGAGCAGTACTTC.

The rearrangement joins TRBV18 to TRBJ1-1, with 9 bases that match TRBD1. This CDR3 is built from 15 residues. The trim removed 2 bases at V and 4 bases at J, leaving 5 bases unmatched. Germline V gene sequence: CDR1 KGHSH, CDR2 LQKENI. CDR3 bases: TGTGCCAGCTCACCAAAGACAGGGGGGCCCACTGAAGCTTTCTTT. Amino acids: CASSPKTGGPTEAFF.

The chain has TRBV4-2 and TRBJ2-1; D call uncertain. Looked up from germline, CDR1 is LGHNA and CDR2 is YNFKEQ. This CDR3 is built from 13 residues. V lost 4 bases and J 8 bases, leaving 12 bases between the germline ends. CDR3 bases: TGTGCCAGCAGCCTCGAACAGCTTGATGAGCAGTTCTTC. Protein sequence: CASSLEQLDEQFF.

The rearrangement joins TRBV4-1 to TRBJ2-7, with TRBD1 matching 8 bases. The V gene end was trimmed by 3 bases and the J gene end by 2 bases; junction bases not matched to a gene: 3. CDR3 length equals 14 residues. Germline-derived CDR1 and CDR2 are MGHRA and YSYEKL. The chain's CDR3 is CASSHPGQAYEQYF. The CDR3 region has the DNA TGCGCCAGCAGCCATCCGGGACAGGCCTACGAGCAGTACTTC.